This T cell receptor (beta chain) was profiled in a study of siplizumab effects on memory and regulatory T cells. General study results and limits: The majority of clones, roughly 80-95% of proliferating CD4+ or CD8+ clones, lacked an assignable naive or memory phenotype. Memory T cells appeared less diverse than naive cells, which seemed to contribute substantially to alloresponse.

Worth noting for this clone: Its antigen remains unknown.

Trimming pared 2 bases from V and 5 bases from J, leaving 27 bases between. CDR3 length equals 19 residues. Approximately 10^5 TCR templates underwent assay in every sample. TCRdb keeps only in-frame clones here, not all; method: immunoSEQ multiplex PCR. There are about 100,000 clones in the sample; around 94% occur only once, and roughly 0.61% lies in the top ten. Sequenced material: Tregs sorted from blood. The source is a human donor in good health. The rearrangement links TRBV23-1 to TRBJ2-5; D possibly corresponds to TRBD1 (5 bases). TRBV23-1 is filed as an ORF, its function uncertain. CDR3 nucleotide sequence: TGCGCCAGCAGTCAAGTTCCGGTGTCAGGGCCATTATCCCGCGAGACCCAGTACTTC. As protein: CASSQVPVSGPLSRETQYF.